This T cell receptor beta chain was observed in a study of blood T cell repertoires in COVID-19. Across the study: The study drew acute and convalescent COVID-19 samples from the United States, Italy and Spain.

The CDR3 contains 11 residues. Deletions cut 5 bases from V and 5 bases from J, with 5 bases between. Germline V gives CDR1 LGHDT, CDR2 YNNKEL (reference sequence). Here immunoSEQ multiplex PCR was the method, and the copy in TCRdb shows in-frame clones only, minus some. The table shows tens of thousands of clones, with about 95% occurring only once. The sequenced sample consisted of peripheral blood. The rearrangement links TRBV3-1 (or the pseudogene TRBV3-2) to TRBJ2-3; no clear D. The origin of this receptor is a human donor with active COVID-19. The donor label of this sample is uncertain. The CDR3 loop is CASSSRDTQYF. CDR3 sequence (DNA): TGTGCCAGCAGCAGCCGAGATACGCAGTATTTT.